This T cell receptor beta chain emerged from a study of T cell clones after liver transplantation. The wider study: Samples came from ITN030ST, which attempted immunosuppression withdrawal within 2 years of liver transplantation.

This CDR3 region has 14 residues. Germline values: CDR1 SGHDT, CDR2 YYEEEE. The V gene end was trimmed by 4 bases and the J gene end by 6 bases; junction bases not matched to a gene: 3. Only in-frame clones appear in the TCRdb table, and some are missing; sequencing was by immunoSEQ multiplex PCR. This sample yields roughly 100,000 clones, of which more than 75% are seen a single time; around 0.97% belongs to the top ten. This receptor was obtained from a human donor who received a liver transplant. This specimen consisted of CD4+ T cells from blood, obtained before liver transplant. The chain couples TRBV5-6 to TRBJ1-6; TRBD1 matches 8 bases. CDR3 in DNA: TGTGCCAGCAGCAGGGACAGGAGTAATTCACCCCTCCACTTT. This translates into CASSRDRSNSPLHF. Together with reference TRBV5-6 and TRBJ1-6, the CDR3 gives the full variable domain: DAGVTQSPTHLIKTRGQQVTLRCSPKSGHDTVSWYQQALGQGPQFIFQYYEEEERQRGNFPDRFSGHQFPNYSSELNVNALLLGDSALYLCASSRDRSNSPLHFGNGTRLTVT.